This T cell receptor (beta chain) stems from a study of CD8 T cells in Susac syndrome. The study, taken as a whole, reports: The study conceded that relatively few individuals underwent its TCR sequencing and HLA analysis.

V lost 0 bases and J 4 bases, leaving 2 bases between the germline ends. This CDR3 has 13 residues. Per the germline V gene, CDR1 is SGDLS and CDR2 is YYNGEE. A note on this clonotype: The antigen is not known.

Healthy donors formed controls matched for age and sex. RNA, at roughly 0.5 to 1 ug, was reverse transcribed with random hexamers. Amplification of TCR beta CDR3 used immunoSEQ multiplex PCR across 54 Vbeta and 13 Jbeta. Via MiXCR, TCRdb re-called the immunoSEQ multiplex PCR reads, giving one row per CDR3 protein. The table lists roughly 200,000 distinct CDR3 sequences, approximately 93% of them singletons. The sequence was obtained from a human donor in good health. The sample taken for sequencing was CD4+ T cells from PBMCs. V and J are TRBV9 and TRBJ2-6, with D unclear. CDR3 sequence reads: CASSVVGANVLTF. The CDR3 DNA follows: TGTGCCAGCAGCGTAGTCGGGGCCAACGTCCTGACTTTC.